The sample holds many counts of the clone carrying this T cell receptor beta chain. Its antigen is currently unknown. One end of the junction is discordant with germline, which a read error may explain. Researchers prepared the TCRbeta library using unique molecular identifiers, the study reports. TCRdb recomputed calls from the PCR reads with MiXCR, one row per CDR3 protein. Of some 600,000 distinct CDR3 sequences in the sample, 10% to 15% are singletons; the top ten hold approximately 2%. The data stem from a study of T-cell reconstitution after alpha-beta-depleted transplantation in children. Study conclusions and caveats: Reportedly, only several hundred clones from non-depleted graft cells drove alpha-beta T-cell counts at about two months. After one year, T-cell counts and TCRbeta diversity mostly came from new T cells.

Specimen: PBMCs, mostly from graft donor cells, collected 360 days after TCRalphabeta/CD19-depleted stem cell transplant. This TCR was recovered from a male patient aged 10 to 17 who had a stem cell transplant for acute myeloid leukemia, so the T cells may come from the graft donor.

DNA for the CDR3: TGCGCCAGCAGCCCTAGCGGGAGAGAGACCCAGTACTTC. This encodes CASSPSGRETQYF. The genes are TRBV28 and TRBJ2-5, with TRBD2 matching over 10 bases. This CDR3 has 13 residues. CDR1 and CDR2 from the germline V gene are MDHEN and SYDVKM.